This is a list of T cell receptor beta chains from one sample in a study of lymphopenia after photon versus proton radiotherapy. Sequenced by immunoSEQ multiplex PCR; TCRdb stores in-frame clones only, minus some. The sample holds about 8,000 clones, about 88% seen once. The specimen was peripheral blood, collected from a patient treated with photon-based radiotherapy. These receptors all stem from a woman aged 70 to 79 with pancreatic cancer. CDR3s include the opening cysteine and the closing phenylalanine or tryptophan. The D gene is left open where the match is weak. Not all rows give a size; the values are once, few, many and, for expanded clones, a class.

v_gene: TRBV6-5
d_gene: TRBD1
j_gene: TRBJ1-1
abundance: -
CDR3aa: CASSYGTGDTEAFF
CDR3nt: TGTGCCAGCAGTTACGGGACAGGGGACACTGAAGCTTTCTTT

v_gene: TRBV29-1
d_gene: TRBD1
j_gene: TRBJ1-1
abundance: -
CDR3aa: CSVAGQGFTEAFF
CDR3nt: TGCAGCGTGGCCGGACAGGGGTTCACTGAAGCTTTCTTT

v_gene: TRBV7-2
d_gene: TRBD2
j_gene: TRBJ2-1
abundance: -
CDR3aa: CASSPREATNEQFF
CDR3nt: TGTGCCAGCAGCCCACGGGAGGCGACAAATGAGCAGTTCTTC

v_gene: TRBV6-5
d_gene: -
j_gene: TRBJ1-1
abundance: -
CDR3aa: CASSPWGVGEAFF
CDR3nt: TGTGCCAGCAGTCCCTGGGGGGTAGGTGAAGCTTTCTTT

v_gene: TRBV18
d_gene: -
j_gene: TRBJ1-1
abundance: -
CDR3aa: CASSQTRAETEAFF
CDR3nt: TGTGCCAGCTCACAAACCAGGGCCGAGACAGAAGCTTTCTTT

v_gene: TRBV6-6
d_gene: -
j_gene: TRBJ1-5
abundance: -
CDR3aa: CASSVQSNQPQHF
CDR3nt: TGTGCCAGCAGTGTACAGAGCAATCAGCCCCAGCATTTT

v_gene: TRBV19
d_gene: -
j_gene: TRBJ2-5
abundance: large
CDR3aa: CASSPRRAETQYF
CDR3nt: TGTGCCAGTAGTCCGCGGCGGGCGGAGACCCAGTACTTC

v_gene: TRBV6-4
d_gene: -
j_gene: TRBJ1-6
abundance: once
CDR3aa: CASSDSRGESYNSPLHF
CDR3nt: TGTGCCAGCAGTGACTCAAGGGGCGAGTCCTATAATTCACCCCTCCACTTT

v_gene: TRBV11-1
d_gene: TRBD1
j_gene: TRBJ2-3
abundance: once
CDR3aa: CASSFVVGQAGQYF
CDR3nt: TGTGCCAGCAGCTTTGTCGTCGGACAGGCGGGGCAGTATTTT

v_gene: TRBV10-3
d_gene: TRBD2
j_gene: TRBJ2-7
abundance: -
CDR3aa: CAISGGLADLSYEQYF
CDR3nt: TGTGCCATCAGTGGAGGGCTAGCGGACCTTTCCTACGAGCAGTACTTC

v_gene: TRBV5-1
d_gene: -
j_gene: TRBJ2-3
abundance: -
CDR3aa: CASSLGPHEGTDTQYF
CDR3nt: TGCGCCAGCAGCCTGGGTCCACATGAGGGCACAGATACGCAGTATTTT

v_gene: TRBV7-2
d_gene: -
j_gene: TRBJ2-7
abundance: -
CDR3aa: CASSLVHGGSYEQYF
CDR3nt: TGTGCCAGCAGCTTAGTTCACGGCGGTTCCTACGAGCAGTACTTC

v_gene: TRBV7-8
d_gene: TRBD2
j_gene: TRBJ2-7
abundance: -
CDR3aa: CATTLGASGSPPEQYF
CDR3nt: TGTGCCACTACACTTGGGGCTAGCGGGTCCCCGCCCGAGCAGTACTTC

v_gene: TRBV7-8
d_gene: -
j_gene: TRBJ2-1
abundance: -
CDR3aa: CASSRGREGYEQFF
CDR3nt: TGTGCCAGCAGTAGGGGGCGGGAAGGCTATGAGCAGTTCTTC

v_gene: TRBV9
d_gene: TRBD1
j_gene: TRBJ1-3
abundance: -
CDR3aa: CASSATGTGFSSGNTIYF
CDR3nt: TGTGCCAGCAGCGCAACCGGGACAGGCTTCTCCTCTGGAAACACCATATATTTT

v_gene: TRBV6-6
d_gene: -
j_gene: TRBJ2-1
abundance: -
CDR3aa: CASGAGGTYYNEQFF
CDR3nt: TGTGCCAGCGGGGCCGGCGGGACCTATTACAATGAGCAGTTCTTC

v_gene: TRBV28
d_gene: TRBD1
j_gene: TRBJ2-7
abundance: once
CDR3aa: CASSSDRGTHVSYEQYF
CDR3nt: TGTGCCAGCAGCTCGGACAGGGGGACGCATGTCTCCTACGAGCAGTACTTC

v_gene: TRBV7-3
d_gene: TRBD1
j_gene: TRBJ1-1
abundance: -
CDR3aa: CASSATGGVSTEAFF
CDR3nt: TGTGCCAGCAGCGCCACAGGGGGCGTTAGCACTGAAGCTTTCTTT

v_gene: TRBV7-2
d_gene: -
j_gene: TRBJ2-5
abundance: -
CDR3aa: CASSRSWGETQYF
CDR3nt: TGTGCCAGCAGTCGGTCGTGGGGCGAGACCCAGTACTTC

v_gene: TRBV28
d_gene: -
j_gene: TRBJ2-7
abundance: -
CDR3aa: CASYGTRPSSYEQCF
CDR3nt: TGTGCCAGTTACGGAACTAGGCCTTCGTCCTACGAGCAGTGCTTC

v_gene: TRBV27
d_gene: TRBD2
j_gene: TRBJ2-7
abundance: -
CDR3aa: CASSLLAGARYEQYF
CDR3nt: TGTGCCAGCAGTTTACTAGCGGGAGCGCGCTACGAGCAGTACTTC

v_gene: TRBV5-6
d_gene: -
j_gene: TRBJ2-1
abundance: -
CDR3aa: CASSLVSRDEQFF
CDR3nt: TGTGCCAGCAGCTTGGTCTCGCGGGATGAGCAGTTCTTC

v_gene: TRBV18
d_gene: TRBD2
j_gene: TRBJ2-5
abundance: -
CDR3aa: CASSPRGLAGEGETQYF
CDR3nt: TGTGCCAGCTCACCACGAGGACTAGCGGGAGAGGGGGAGACCCAGTACTTC

v_gene: TRBV4-3
d_gene: -
j_gene: TRBJ2-7
abundance: -
CDR3aa: CASSQGSNGYGYEQYF
CDR3nt: TGCGCCAGCAGCCAAGGGTCCAATGGTTACGGGTACGAGCAGTACTTC

v_gene: TRBV11-2
d_gene: -
j_gene: TRBJ2-7
abundance: -
CDR3aa: CASSLGQGGMDEQYF
CDR3nt: TGTGCCAGCAGCTTAGGACAGGGAGGTATGGACGAGCAGTACTTC